Below, 32 T cell receptor beta chains from the same sample are listed, as sequenced in a study of T cells in Graves' hyperthyroidism and ophthalmopathy. RNA transcripts served as the template for amplifying TCR beta CDR3 regions. HTBI primers were the set used in a first-round RT-PCR of the TCR CDR3. In TCRdb, the multiplex PCR reads were re-called with MiXCR into one record per CDR3 protein. The sample includes a few hundred thousand distinct CDR3 sequences, roughly an eighth of them seen just once. The sample taken for sequencing was blood. These receptors came from a woman in her 40s with Graves' ophthalmopathy.

The chain couples TRBV28 to TRBJ1-1; TRBD1 is a possible D gene (6 bases). There are 13 residues in the CDR3. The germline V gene encodes CDR1 MDHEN and CDR2 SYDVKM. V was cut by 2 bases and J by 8 bases, with 12 bases left in between. The CDR3 nucleotides read TGTGCCAGCAGTTTAAGGGGGGGGCTAGAAGCTTTCTTT. It encodes CASSLRGGLEAFF.

Many counts were recorded for this clonotype. The genes are TRBV6-2 or TRBV6-3 and TRBJ2-3; the D is unclear. Trimming pared 0 bases from V and 6 bases from J, leaving 4 bases between. Germline V lookup: CDR1 MNHEY, CDR2 SVGEGT. This CDR3 comprises 12 residues. CDR3 DNA: TGTGCCAGCAGTTACTCCTGGGATACGCAGTATTTT. Translated: CASSYSWDTQYF.

The chain links TRBV9 to TRBJ1-1; D possibly corresponds to TRBD1 (6 bases). The germline V and J ends were trimmed by 0 bases and 7 bases, with 16 bases remaining between them. Per germline, CDR1 SGDLS and CDR2 YYNGEE. The CDR3 totals 15 residues. The CDR3 protein is CASSVEGGRLYEAFF. In DNA, the CDR3 is TGTGCCAGCAGCGTAGAGGGGGGGCGACTTTATGAAGCTTTCTTT. Based on the CDR3 plus reference TRBV9 and TRBJ1-1, the full variable domain is DSGVTQTPKHLITATGQRVTLRCSPRSGDLSVYWYQQSLDQGLQFLIQYYNGEERAKGNILERFSAQQFPDLHSELNLSSLELGDSALYFCASSVEGGRLYEAFFGQGTRLTVV.

This clonotype has ten or more counts. This chain links TRBV11-2 with TRBJ2-1; TRBD2 aligns across 8 bases. The V gene end was trimmed by 1 base and the J gene end by 2 bases; junction bases not matched to a gene: 7. Germline assignment: CDR1 SGHAT and CDR2 FQNNGV. This CDR3 comprises 17 residues. The CDR3, as DNA: TGTGCCAGCAGCTTAGCAATCAGCGGGGGCCCCTACAATGAGCAGTTCTTC. Its translation: CASSLAISGGPYNEQFF.

This clonotype was seen at least ten times. The rearrangement joins TRBV28 to TRBJ1-4; 9 nucleotides align to TRBD1. The CDR3 has 14 amino acids. Germline V gene sequence: CDR1 MDHEN, CDR2 SYDVKM. V dropped 7 bases and J dropped 7; count of bases not matched to a gene: 7. Written as DNA, the CDR3 is TGTGCCAGCAAAACGACAGGGGGTGGTGAAAAACTGTTTTTT. Translating it yields CASKTTGGGEKLFF. Together with reference TRBV28 and TRBJ1-4, the CDR3 gives the full variable domain: DVKVTQSSRYLVKRTGEKVFLECVQDMDHENMFWYRQDPGLGLRLIYFSYDVKMKEKGDIPEGYSVSREKKERFSLILESASTNQTSMYLCASKTTGGGEKLFFGSGTQLSVL.

V gene TRBV20-1 combines with J gene TRBJ1-2, with D unclear. This CDR3 has 16 residues. Trimming pared 1 base from V and 5 bases from J, leaving 20 bases between. Germline V gene sequence: CDR1 DFQATT, CDR2 SNEGSKA (reference sequence). CDR3 loop: CSARVGISELTYGYTF. The CDR3 nucleotides are TGCAGTGCTAGAGTTGGTATATCGGAGCTAACTTATGGCTACACCTTC.

This clonotype was recorded at least ten times. The rearrangement joins TRBV12-3 or TRBV12-4 to TRBJ2-2; D is unclear. CDR3 size: 12 residues. V shed 3 bases and J shed 6 bases, with 5 bases lying between them. CDR3 DNA sequence: TGTGCCAGCAGTTTTGTCGCCGGGGAGCTGTTTTTT. Residues: CASSFVAGELFF.

This clonotype was counted at least ten times. In DNA, the CDR3 is TGTGCCAGCAGCCAAGAAACCTCCCAGCCCCAGCATTTT. This gives the protein CASSQETSQPQHF. This chain uses TRBV3-1 with TRBJ1-5; no definite D call. The CDR3 spans 13 residues. The germline gives CDR1 LGHDT, CDR2 YNNKEL (reference sequence). The germline V and J ends were trimmed by 0 bases and 7 bases, with 7 bases remaining between them.

In its sample, this clonotype was seen a few times. V usage is TRBV19 and J usage is TRBJ2-5, with a possible D match to TRBD2 (6 bases). This CDR3 region has 13 residues. V dropped 3 bases and J dropped 2 bases, with 7 bases sitting between them. Germline CDR1 reads LNHDA; CDR2 reads SQIVND (reference sequence). The CDR3 protein is CASSIGTQETQYF. CDR3 DNA: TGTGCCAGTAGTATTGGGACTCAAGAGACCCAGTACTTC.

This clonotype was observed at least ten times. The rearrangement joins TRBV5-1 to TRBJ2-4, with 9 bases fitting TRBD2. From germline, CDR1 is SGHRS and CDR2 YFSETQ. This CDR3 region has 16 residues. With 4 bases clipped from V and 1 base from J, the junction kept 6 bases outside the gene matches. This CDR3 reads CASSPGGGAAKNIQYF. As DNA, the CDR3 is TGCGCCAGCAGCCCCGGCGGGGGGGCTGCCAAAAACATTCAGTACTTC.

This clonotype has only a few counts. The chain recombines TRBV20-1 with TRBJ2-7; D is undetermined. Trimming took off 3 bases at V and 5 bases at J, with 11 bases between the two ends. The CDR3 is 12 amino acids. Per the germline V gene, CDR1 is DFQATT and CDR2 is SNEGSKA (reference sequence). CDR3 protein: CSASAQRDEQYF. The CDR3 nucleotides read TGCAGTGCTAGTGCGCAGCGCGACGAGCAGTACTTC.

The chain combines TRBV18 with TRBJ1-1; the D gene is possibly TRBD1 (6 bases). V gave up 0 bases and J gave up 6 bases, with 11 bases separating them. CDR1 KGHSH and CDR2 LQKENI come from the germline V gene. The CDR3 is made up of 14 amino acids. CDR3 nucleotide sequence: TGTGCCAGCTCACCACCGGGAAAGGGGGCTGAAGCTTTCTTT. Its protein product is CASSPPGKGAEAFF.

The table lists this clonotype with many counts. V usage is TRBV11-2 and J usage is TRBJ2-7, with no clear D. The CDR3 has 15 amino acids. Deletions cut 3 bases from V and 2 bases from J, with 14 bases between. Germline V gives CDR1 SGHAT, CDR2 FQNNGV. CDR3 sequence (DNA): TGTGCCAGCAGCTTCGGATTGGGCCAAACCTACGAGCAGTACTTC. Translation gives CASSFGLGQTYEQYF.

This clonotype occurred many times. The chain carries TRBV7-2 and TRBJ1-6, with TRBD1 matching 9 bases. The germline CDR1 and CDR2 sequences are SGHTA and FQGNSA. CDR3 length equals 15 residues. V dropped 3 bases and J dropped 9; count of bases not matched to a gene: 6. For the CDR3, the DNA is TGTGCCAGCAGCTTGATGGGACAGGGTCTTTCACCCCTCCACTTT. This sequence encodes CASSLMGQGLSPLHF.

Turning to this clonotype: Just one base apart from a much larger clone, this may be a read error. This chain joins TRBV12-3 or TRBV12-4 and TRBJ2-1, with 14 bases identical to TRBD2. This CDR3 spans 16 amino acids. V lost 1 base to trimming and J lost 12 bases; unmatched junction nucleotides: 8. The DNA for the CDR3 is TGTGCCAGCAGTTTAGGGGGACTAGCGGGAGATGATGGGCAGTTCTTC. It codes for CASSLGGLAGDDGQFF.

This clonotype was detected many times. This sequence joins TRBV28 and TRBJ1-1, with TRBD1 as a possible D gene (6 bases). In germline, CDR1 is MDHEN, CDR2 SYDVKM. Between the trimmed V and J ends, which lost 3 bases and 7 bases, there was a span of 12 bases. This CDR3 has 13 amino acids. CDR3 bases: TGTGCCAGCAGTTTGGCCAGGGGATATGAAGCTTTCTTT. Amino acid sequence: CASSLARGYEAFF. Complete variable domain (other parts from reference TRBV28 and TRBJ1-1): DVKVTQSSRYLVKRTGEKVFLECVQDMDHENMFWYRQDPGLGLRLIYFSYDVKMKEKGDIPEGYSVSREKKERFSLILESASTNQTSMYLCASSLARGYEAFFGQGTRLTVV.

The V call is TRBV7-9, the J call TRBJ1-2; tentative D call: TRBD1 (5 bases). CDR3 length: 13 residues. CDR1 and CDR2 (germline): SEHNR, FQNEAQ (reference sequence). V lost 7 bases and J lost 2, with 11 bases in between. CDR3 sequence (DNA): TGTGCCAGCATGGGGGGGGACAACTATGGCTACACCTTC. Its protein is CASMGGDNYGYTF.

This clonotype was recorded many times. The rearrangement joins TRBV7-9 to TRBJ1-2; D perhaps matches TRBD1 (6 bases). Between the trimmed V and J ends, which lost 0 bases and 5 bases, there was a span of 13 bases. Germline CDR1 SEHNR, CDR2 FQNEAQ (reference sequence). The CDR3 is 15 residues long. This chain's CDR3 is CASSLALGGRYGYTF. Written as DNA, the CDR3 is TGTGCCAGCAGCTTAGCCCTTGGGGGCCGGTATGGCTACACCTTC. The variable domain in full, with the rest retrieved from reference TRBV7-9 and TRBJ1-2, is DTGVSQNPRHKITKRGQNVTFRCDPISEHNRLYWYRQTLGQGPEFLTYFQNEAQLEKSRLLSDRFSAERPKGSFSTLEIQRTEQGDSAMYLCASSLALGGRYGYTFGSGTRLTVV.

This clonotype came up a few times. The chain uses TRBV19 and TRBJ2-3, with D unresolved. This CDR3 is built from 12 residues. Germline loops: CDR1 LNHDA, CDR2 SQIVND (reference sequence). Trimming took 4 bases from V and 8 from J, leaving 10 bases between them. The CDR3 sequence: CASSTAGATQYF. CDR3 in DNA: TGTGCCAGTAGTACCGCAGGTGCTACGCAGTATTTT.

This clonotype was recorded at least ten times. This sequence joins TRBV9 and TRBJ2-7, with D perhaps TRBD1 or TRBD2 (5 bases each). Germline values: CDR1 SGDLS, CDR2 YYNGEE. The CDR3 runs 15 residues. V lost 3 bases to trimming and J lost 0 bases, with 13 bases between them. This CDR3 is CASSAGLGVSYEQYF. For the CDR3, the DNA is TGTGCCAGCAGCGCCGGGCTGGGGGTCTCCTACGAGCAGTACTTC. The whole variable domain, filled in from reference TRBV9 and TRBJ2-7, reads DSGVTQTPKHLITATGQRVTLRCSPRSGDLSVYWYQQSLDQGLQFLIQYYNGEERAKGNILERFSAQQFPDLHSELNLSSLELGDSALYFCASSAGLGVSYEQYFGPGTRLTVT.

This sequence joins TRBV20-1 and TRBJ1-1, with TRBD1 as a possible D gene (5 bases). CDR1 is DFQATT and CDR2 is SNEGSKA in the germline V gene (reference sequence). V lost 5 bases and J 0 bases, leaving 22 bases between the germline ends. The CDR3 sequence is 17 residues long. The CDR3, as DNA: TGCAGTGCTGAGGGATGGTCGTCACAGGAATTGAACACTGAAGCTTTCTTT. Translating it yields CSAEGWSSQELNTEAFF.

In its sample, this clonotype was seen many times. V usage is TRBV6-1 and J usage is TRBJ2-7, with 8 bases matching TRBD1. With V trimmed by 5 bases and J by 6 bases, 3 bases remained unmatched. The germline V gene encodes CDR1 MNHNS and CDR2 SASEGT. CDR3 size: 12 residues. The CDR3: CASSPDRVEQYF. The DNA for the CDR3 is TGTGCCAGCAGTCCGGACAGGGTCGAGCAGTACTTC.

Ten or more counts support this clonotype. V and J are TRBV6-1 and TRBJ2-3, with D perhaps TRBD1 (5 bases). CDR1 is MNHNS and CDR2 is SASEGT in the germline V gene. Trimming took off 7 bases at V and 8 bases at J, with 16 bases between the two ends. The CDR3 runs 13 residues. CDR3 residues: CASNPQTVRTQYF. CDR3 coding DNA: TGTGCCAGCAACCCTCAGACAGTCCGTACGCAGTATTTT.

This clonotype was detected ten times or more. The rearrangement uses TRBV7-2 and TRBJ2-5; D gene unclear. Trimming cost V 5 bases and J 5 bases, with 15 bases left between them. Germline V gene sequence: CDR1 SGHTA, CDR2 FQGNSA. The CDR3 covers 14 residues. Here the CDR3 reads CASSPRNGRETQYF. The CDR3 nucleotides are TGTGCCAGCAGCCCACGTAACGGTCGGGAGACCCAGTACTTC.

This clonotype has ten or more counts. The chain links TRBV24-1 to TRBJ2-1; D is possibly TRBD1 or TRBD2 (5 bases each). In germline, CDR1 is KGHDR, CDR2 SFDVKD. V lost 7 bases and J lost 7, with 22 bases in between. The CDR3 runs to 16 residues. This CDR3 reads CATSTPGTTVVNEQFF. The CDR3 bases are TGTGCCACCAGCACACCAGGGACCACCGTCGTGAATGAGCAGTTCTTC.

The chain carries TRBV19 and TRBJ2-6; TRBD2 matches 16 bases. Trimming removed 3 bases from V and 1 base from J; junction bases left unmatched: 6. The CDR3 has 20 amino acids. Germline CDR1 LNHDA, CDR2 SQIVND (reference sequence). In nucleotides, the CDR3 is TGTGCCAGTAGTATCGACCCGGGACTAGCGGGAGGGTCTGGGGCCAACGTCCTGACTTTC. Its protein is CASSIDPGLAGGSGANVLTF.

J is TRBJ2-7 and V is TRBV7-6, with a weak D call TRBD1 (6 bases). The V and J ends lost 1 base and 6 bases respectively, with 16 bases between them. Germline CDR1 and CDR2: SGHVS and FNYEAQ. The CDR3 is made up of 15 amino acids. In nucleotides, the CDR3 is TGTGCCAGCAGCTTAGGGGTAGGGCAGGGGTTCGAGCAGTACTTC. It encodes CASSLGVGQGFEQYF.

The chain carries TRBV12-5 and TRBJ2-5; TRBD2 aligns across 8 bases. The V gene end was trimmed by 7 bases and the J gene end by 5 bases; junction bases not matched to a gene: 12. The CDR3 length is 15 residues. CDR1 LGHNT and CDR2 FRNRAP come from the germline V gene. CDR3 DNA sequence: TGTGCTAGTGCTCCTTCGGGGGGGGGGGGGGAGACCCAGTACTTC. Amino acids: CASAPSGGGGETQYF.

This clonotype was recorded a few times. The genes are TRBV4-1 and TRBJ2-1; D gene uncertain. The V gene's germline CDR1 is MGHRA and CDR2 YSYEKL. V lost 1 base, J lost 0 bases, and 7 bases lay in between. The CDR3 runs to 15 residues. CDR3 coding DNA: TGCGCCAGCAGCCAAGTGGCACCCTCCTACAATGAGCAGTTCTTC. Protein: CASSQVAPSYNEQFF.

This clonotype has ten or more counts. V usage is TRBV6-1 and J usage is TRBJ2-1; D may be TRBD1 (5 bases). CDR1 and CDR2 (germline): MNHNS, SASEGT. This CDR3 has 14 amino acids. The V gene lost 5 bases and the J gene lost 4 bases, with 12 bases spanning the gap. CDR3 DNA sequence: TGTGCCAGCAGTACGGACAAAACTTACAATGAGCAGTTCTTC. Translating gives CASSTDKTYNEQFF.

About this clonotype: At one boundary the junction diverges from the germline segment, which might be a read error. The rearrangement links TRBV7-9 to TRBJ2-1; D ambiguous. Germline V gene data show CDR1 as SEHNR and CDR2 as FQNEAQ (reference sequence). This CDR3 spans 12 amino acids. CDR3 nucleotide sequence: TGTGCCGGCAGCTTCGGTCCCTGTGAGCAGTTCTTC. This codes for CAGSFGPCEQFF.

This clonotype occurred many times. The chain recombines TRBV11-3 with TRBJ1-1; no firm D call. V gave up 5 bases and J gave up 5 bases, with 12 bases separating them. Germline-derived CDR1 and CDR2 are SGHNT and YENEEA. This CDR3 is built from 13 residues. This chain's CDR3 is CASSGWSGTEAFF. CDR3 nucleotide sequence: TGTGCCAGCAGCGGGTGGAGTGGGACTGAAGCTTTCTTT.